Below, 29 T cell receptor beta chains from the same sample are listed, as sequenced in a study of blood T cell repertoires in COVID-19. The data were produced by immunoSEQ multiplex PCR, yet TCRdb's version contains in-frame clones alone and is incomplete. The sample records approximately 190,000 clones, 70% to 85% being singletons. Sequenced material: PBMCs or T cells enriched from blood (not recorded which). Receptors were obtained from a woman aged 55-70 years with acute COVID-19.

The CDR3, as DNA: TGTGCCAGCAGCCCCAAGGGGACAGGGGGCGAGCAGTACTTC. It specifies CASSPKGTGGEQYF. The chain uses TRBV7-9 and TRBJ2-7, with TRBD1 identical over 11 bases. Germline assignment: CDR1 SEHNR and CDR2 FQNEAQ (reference sequence). V gave up 5 bases and J gave up 6 bases; unmatched junction bases: 6. CDR3 length equals 14 residues. Full variable domain (missing parts from reference TRBV7-9 and TRBJ2-7): DTGVSQNPRHKITKRGQNVTFRCDPISEHNRLYWYRQTLGQGPEFLTYFQNEAQLEKSRLLSDRFSAERPKGSFSTLEIQRTEQGDSAMYLCASSPKGTGGEQYFGPGTRLTVT.

This chain uses TRBV19 with TRBJ1-3; 7 bases fit TRBD1. CDR1 and CDR2 from the germline V gene are LNHDA and SQIVND (reference sequence). J was trimmed by 4 bases and V by 3 bases; bases with no gene match: 9. CDR3 size: 16 residues. DNA of the CDR3: TGTGCCAGTAGTATCCAATCCAGGGGGGCCGGAAACACCATATATTTT. Residues: CASSIQSRGAGNTIYF.

This clone was detected once. V usage is TRBV12-3 or TRBV12-4 and J usage is TRBJ1-2; D is perhaps TRBD1 (5 bases). The CDR3 has 13 residues. The V and J ends lost 6 bases and 2 bases respectively, with 10 bases between them. In DNA, the CDR3 is TGTGCCAGCAGCTTAAGACAGAACTATGGCTACACCTTC. Its protein is CASSLRQNYGYTF.

This clone was observed a handful of times. V and J are TRBV12-3 or TRBV12-4 and TRBJ1-2; no firm D call. V was cut by 3 bases and J by 8 bases, with 10 bases left in between. The CDR3 consists of 12 residues. The CDR3 protein is CASSFYTNGYTF. Here the CDR3 DNA reads TGTGCCAGCAGTTTTTACACCAACGGCTACACCTTC.

The rearrangement uses TRBV7-9 and TRBJ2-3; the match to TRBD1 covers 7 bases. J lost 4 bases, V lost 1 base, and 5 bases had no gene match. Germline V gene data show CDR1 as SEHNR and CDR2 as FQNEAQ (reference sequence). This CDR3 is 15 amino acids long. This chain's CDR3 is CASSLGHRGPDTQYF. CDR3 coding DNA: TGTGCCAGCAGCTTAGGGCATAGGGGGCCAGATACGCAGTATTTT.

CDR3: CASSPLAGGADTQYF. In DNA form, the CDR3 reads TGTGCCAGCTCGCCCCTAGCGGGGGGAGCAGATACGCAGTATTTT. The rearrangement uses TRBV18 and TRBJ2-3; TRBD2 agrees at 11 bases. The length of the CDR3 is 15 residues. Germline CDR1 and CDR2: KGHSH and LQKENI. V trimming: 6 bases; J trimming: 4 bases; junction bases outside the gene matches: 6.

The V and J genes are TRBV7-6 and TRBJ2-3, with 12 nucleotides matching TRBD2. Germline assignment: CDR1 SGHVS and CDR2 FNYEAQ. CDR3 length: 18 amino acids. Trimming took 3 bases from V and 0 from J; bases not matched to a gene: 7. Here the CDR3 reads CASSLGLTSGGSTDTQYF. In nucleotides, the CDR3 is TGTGCCAGCAGCTTGGGGCTGACTAGCGGGGGAAGCACAGATACGCAGTATTTT.

The rearrangement joins TRBV21-1 to TRBJ2-7; the listed D gene, TRBD1, was not tested against the DNA. TRBV21-1 is labeled a pseudogene. This CDR3 region has 14 residues. The CDR3 spells CASTVQTGNYEQYV. The CDR3 region has the DNA TGTGCCAGCACCGTTCAGACAGGTAACTACGAGCAGTACGTC.

V and J are TRBV9 and TRBJ1-4, with D hard to call. V lost 4 bases, J lost 0 bases, and 10 bases lay in between. The CDR3 has 15 amino acids. The germline V gene has CDR1 SGDLS and CDR2 YYNGEE. The CDR3 coding sequence is TGTGCCAGCAGCTCCACAGCTGCAACTAATGAAAAACTGTTTTTT. Translating gives CASSSTAATNEKLFF.

The chain employs TRBV18 and TRBJ1-1; unclear D gene. The CDR3 consists of 17 residues. V was cut by 6 bases and J by 6 bases, with 26 bases left in between. CDR1 KGHSH and CDR2 LQKENI come from the germline V gene. In DNA, the CDR3 is TGTGCCAGCTCCCCCGTGGAGAGGAGGAGTGGGTTCGCTGAAGCTTTCTTT. It codes for CASSPVERRSGFAEAFF.

The chain joins TRBV28 to TRBJ2-7, with D possibly matching TRBD2 (7 bases). CDR1 is MDHEN and CDR2 is SYDVKM in the germline V gene. This CDR3 region has 14 residues. V lost 4 bases and J 1 base, leaving 11 bases between the germline ends. CDR3 protein: CASSSGGQSYEQYV. CDR3 sequence (DNA): TGTGCCAGCAGTTCGGGGGGCCAATCCTACGAGCAGTACGTC.

V and J are TRBV29-1 and TRBJ2-1; 10 nucleotides line up with TRBD2. CDR1 and CDR2 from the germline V gene are SQVTM and ANQGSEA. After removal of 5 bases from V and 4 bases from J, the junction contained 5 bases not matched to a gene. The CDR3 contains 14 residues. The CDR3 loop reads CSVLELAGYNEQFF. The CDR3 DNA reads as TGCAGCGTTTTAGAACTAGCGGGGTACAATGAGCAGTTCTTC.

This sequence joins TRBV5-1 and TRBJ2-1, with TRBD1 matching 9 bases. The CDR3 is made up of 17 amino acids. Trimming cost V 4 bases and J 6 bases; bases outside gene matches: 14. Germline loops: CDR1 SGHRS, CDR2 YFSETQ. The CDR3 spells CASSGQVPGQGSNEQFF. In DNA form, the CDR3 reads TGCGCCAGCAGCGGACAAGTACCGGGACAGGGTAGCAATGAGCAGTTCTTC.

This chain joins TRBV14 and TRBJ1-2; D uncertain. Germline values: CDR1 SGHDN, CDR2 FVKESK. This CDR3 is built from 13 residues. Trimming took off 4 bases at V and 3 bases at J, with 9 bases between the two ends. The CDR3 spells CASSRTAHYGYTF. CDR3 nucleotides: TGTGCCAGCAGCCGTACAGCTCACTATGGCTACACCTTC.

J is TRBJ1-6 and V is TRBV2, with TRBD1 identical over 8 bases. The CDR3 has 14 amino acids. V shed 5 bases, J shed 7 bases, and the junction held 4 bases outside the gene matches. In germline, CDR1 is SNHLY, CDR2 FYNNEI. CDR3 sequence: CASSRDRINSPLHF. Here the CDR3 DNA reads TGTGCCAGCAGTCGGGACAGGATAAATTCACCCCTCCACTTT.

The chain has TRBV10-3 and TRBJ1-2, with D tentatively TRBD1 (6 bases). Trimming stripped 2 bases from V and 4 bases from J, with 17 bases between. The CDR3 loop spans 16 amino acids. CDR1 ENHRY and CDR2 SYGVKD come from the germline V gene. CDR3 DNA sequence: TGTGCCATCAGTGAGGGACAGAGGGGAATGGCCTATGGCTACACCTTC. Its protein product is CAISEGQRGMAYGYTF.

This clone was counted once. This sequence joins TRBV24-1 and TRBJ2-2, with TRBD1 matching over 7 bases. Germline CDR1 reads KGHDR; CDR2 reads SFDVKD. The trim removed 5 bases at V and 5 bases at J, leaving 4 bases unmatched. The CDR3 totals 14 residues. As DNA, the CDR3 is TGTGCCACCAGTGGTAGGGGGCTTACCGGGGAGCTGTTTTTT. Translation: CATSGRGLTGELFF.

This clone showed up just a few times. This rearrangement joins TRBV2 to TRBJ2-1; 13 positions agree with TRBD2. The V and J ends lost 6 bases and 10 bases, in that order; junction bases with no gene match: 6. The CDR3 has 14 residues. Germline V gene lookup returns CDR1 SNHLY and CDR2 FYNNEI. This chain's CDR3 is CASRTEGLAGEQFF. The DNA for the CDR3 is TGTGCCAGCAGGACTGAGGGACTAGCGGGAGAGCAGTTCTTC. The full variable domain, with the rest looked up from reference TRBV2 and TRBJ2-1, is EPEVTQTPSHQVTQMGQEVILRCVPISNHLYFYWYRQILGQKVEFLVSFYNNEISEKSEIFDDQFSVERPDGSNFTLKIRSTKLEDSAMYFCASRTEGLAGEQFFGPGTRLTVL.

Notes on this clone: An end of the junction does not agree with germline; a read error may underlie this. The V gene is TRBV5-1, the J gene TRBJ2-2; TRBD2 agrees at 8 bases. The CDR3 is 17 amino acids. Germline V gene lookup returns CDR1 SGHRS and CDR2 YFSETQ. The CDR3 DNA follows: TGCGTCAGCAGCCTATCCACTATGGCGGGAGGAACCGGGGAGCTGTTTTTT. Translation: CVSSLSTMAGGTGELFF.

This clone was counted only a few times. The chain couples TRBV4-3 to TRBJ2-3, with TRBD2 matching 9 bases. J was trimmed by 7 bases and V by 0 bases; bases with no gene match: 11. Germline CDR1 and CDR2: LGHNA and YSLEER. The CDR3 totals 17 residues. This CDR3 reads CASSQDSYATSGYTQYF. CDR3 bases: TGCGCCAGCAGCCAAGATTCGTACGCGACTAGCGGTTATACGCAGTATTTT.

J is TRBJ1-4 and V is TRBV5-1, with D possibly being TRBD1 (5 bases). CDR1 SGHRS and CDR2 YFSETQ come from the germline V gene. The CDR3 runs 15 residues. Trimming took off 2 bases at V and 0 bases at J, with 8 bases between the two ends. CDR3 protein: CASSFSGATNEKLFF. The CDR3 nucleotides are TGCGCCAGCAGCTTTTCGGGGGCAACTAATGAAAAACTGTTTTTT.

There are a few counts of this clone. The chain couples TRBV7-9 to TRBJ1-1, with D tentatively TRBD1 (6 bases). V lost 7 bases and J 0 bases, leaving 12 bases between the germline ends. Per the germline V gene, CDR1 is SEHNR and CDR2 is FQNEAQ (reference sequence). The CDR3 has 14 residues. CDR3: CASTSGVMNTEAFF. CDR3 nucleotides: TGTGCCAGCACCTCAGGGGTGATGAACACTGAAGCTTTCTTT.

The gene calls are TRBV6-2 or TRBV6-3 and TRBJ2-1; 14 bases align to TRBD2. The germline CDR1 and CDR2 sequences are MNHEY and SVGEGT. J was trimmed by 8 bases and V by 4 bases; bases with no gene match: 13. The CDR3 sequence is 18 residues long. In DNA, the CDR3 is TGTGCCAGCAGTTCCGAACCCCCGGGACTAGCGGGAGTGGATGAGCAGTTCTTC. It specifies CASSSEPPGLAGVDEQFF.

This clone was seen a few times. J is TRBJ2-1 and V is TRBV9; tentatively, D is TRBD2 (6 bases). Germline V gene data show CDR1 as SGDLS and CDR2 as YYNGEE. The CDR3 totals 14 residues. Trimming cost V 3 bases and J 5 bases, with 12 bases left between them. Here the CDR3 reads CASSDRTNNNEQFF. CDR3 nucleotide sequence: TGTGCCAGCAGCGACCGGACTAACAACAATGAGCAGTTCTTC.

This clone came up a few times. The chain is built from TRBV7-2 and TRBJ1-1, with 9 positions matching TRBD1. Germline CDR1 reads SGHTA; CDR2 reads FQGNSA. CDR3 length: 12 amino acids. V shed 11 bases and J 4 bases; nucleotides not matched to a gene: 5. This CDR3 is CADRGWGTEAFF. The CDR3 DNA sequence: TGTGCCGACAGGGGGTGGGGCACTGAAGCTTTCTTT.

DNA of the CDR3: TGTGCCAGCAGTTTAACAGCTATTAGCAATCAGCCCCAGCATTTT. It specifies CASSLTAISNQPQHF. The rearrangement links TRBV28 to TRBJ1-5; D is unresolved. Trimming shortened V by 2 bases and J by 0 bases, and 8 bases separated the two germline ends. The germline CDR1 and CDR2 sequences are MDHEN and SYDVKM. This CDR3 is built from 15 residues.

The rearrangement uses TRBV4-3 and TRBJ1-2, with 12 bases fitting TRBD1. Germline CDR1 is LGHNA and CDR2 is YSLEER. Trimming at V came to 4 bases and at J to 11 bases, leaving 8 bases not matched to a gene. There are 14 residues in the CDR3. The CDR3 nucleotides are TGCGCCAGCAGCCCCCTCGGGGACAGGGGGCTTTACACCTTC. Its translation: CASSPLGDRGLYTF.

The chain's CDR3 is CASSLLGLAGGRRETQYF. The CDR3 DNA sequence: TGTGCCAGCTCACTCCTAGGACTAGCGGGAGGGCGGCGAGAGACCCAGTACTTC. The chain recombines TRBV18 with TRBJ2-5; 15 bases match TRBD2. The germline V gene has CDR1 KGHSH and CDR2 LQKENI. This CDR3 comprises 18 residues. Losses at the gene ends were 4 bases for V and 4 bases for J; bases not matched to a gene: 10.

This rearrangement joins TRBV5-1 to TRBJ2-2; D is uncertain. Germline CDR1 is SGHRS and CDR2 is YFSETQ. The CDR3 length is 12 residues. The V and J ends lost 4 bases and 3 bases respectively, with 4 bases between them. CDR3 residues: CASSQDTGELFF. Here the CDR3 DNA reads TGCGCCAGCAGCCAGGACACCGGGGAGCTGTTTTTT.